A single sample is the source of the 7 T cell receptor beta chains below, sequenced in a study of T-cell reconstitution after alpha-beta-depleted transplantation in children. Preparation of the TCRbeta library was carried out with unique molecular identifiers. TCRdb re-called the PCR reads through MiXCR, storing one row per CDR3 protein. The sample has roughly 400,000 distinct CDR3 sequences, about a fifth seen once; the top ten hold 3.5% to 4%. Sequencing was performed on PBMCs from the stem cell graft donor, taken from the stem cell graft. The source of these receptors is a human donor who donated a stem cell graft to a child with acute myeloid leukemia.

The DNA for the CDR3 is TGTGCCACCAGCGGCCTACCGCTGTCGGGGACAGATACGCAGTATTTT. Protein sequence: CATSGLPLSGTDTQYF. The gene calls are TRBV15 and TRBJ2-3; a weak D match, TRBD2 (5 bases). The CDR3 contains 16 residues. Trimming stripped 5 bases from V and 3 bases from J, with 18 bases between. Germline-derived CDR1 and CDR2 are LNHNV and YYDKDF (reference sequence).

The table lists this clonotype with a few counts. The chain recombines TRBV27 with TRBJ2-1; D remains unclear. This CDR3 is 16 amino acids long. V dropped 7 bases and J dropped 0 bases, with 16 bases sitting between them. Germline loops: CDR1 MNHEY, CDR2 SMNVEV (reference sequence). The CDR3 sequence is CASTSMTSSSYNEQFF. CDR3 coding DNA: TGTGCCAGCACTTCCATGACTTCGAGCTCCTACAATGAGCAGTTCTTC.

In its sample, this clonotype was seen a few times. The V and J genes are TRBV20-1 and TRBJ1-5; the match to TRBD1 covers 7 bases. V lost 3 bases to trimming and J lost 7 bases; unmatched junction nucleotides: 9. Germline CDR1 and CDR2: DFQATT and SNEGSKA (reference sequence). This CDR3 contains 14 residues. CDR3 residues: CSASRGQLRQPQHF. DNA for the CDR3: TGCAGTGCTAGCAGGGGACAGTTGAGACAGCCCCAGCATTTT.

V gene TRBV28 combines with J gene TRBJ1-2; TRBD1 matches at 9 bases. This CDR3 comprises 19 residues. Trimming took 5 bases from V and 7 from J; bases not matched to a gene: 23. In germline, CDR1 is MDHEN, CDR2 SYDVKM. CDR3 coding DNA: TGTGCCAGCAGTCCGAATCGACAGGGGGTTCTTTCTCGGGTCAGTGGCTACACCTTC. It is translated as CASSPNRQGVLSRVSGYTF.

This clonotype was counted many times. This chain joins TRBV7-3 and TRBJ2-1; 7 nucleotides match TRBD1. Germline V lookup: CDR1 SGHTA, CDR2 FQGTGA. CDR3 length equals 16 residues. Unmatched junction bases numbered 9, after V lost 7 bases and J lost 0 bases. The CDR3 nucleotides read TGTGCCAGCAACCAAAGGGGGCAGAGCTCCTACAATGAGCAGTTCTTC. It yields the protein CASNQRGQSSYNEQFF.

The CDR3 loop is CASSPGQGARTGELFF. DNA for the CDR3: TGTGCCAGCAGTCCCGGACAGGGGGCAAGGACCGGGGAGCTGTTTTTT. V gene TRBV12-3 or TRBV12-4 combines with J gene TRBJ2-2; TRBD1 matches 11 bases. This CDR3 contains 16 residues. V lost 5 bases to trimming and J lost 5 bases; unmatched junction nucleotides: 7.

The chain couples TRBV12-3 or TRBV12-4 to TRBJ2-7; 8 bases are shared with TRBD1. The trim removed 7 bases at V and 6 bases at J, leaving 8 bases unmatched. The CDR3 covers 13 residues. This CDR3 reads CASNMDRDPEQYF. The DNA for the CDR3 is TGTGCCAGCAACATGGACAGGGACCCCGAGCAGTACTTC.